Following are 16 T cell receptor beta chains from one sample sequenced in a study of blood T cell repertoires in COVID-19 (dated by TCRdb to about 2020). To prepare the library, the immunoSEQ multiplex PCR assay was applied. In TCRdb, the immuneACCESS table is reduced to in-frame sequences with V and J assigned. These tables do not hold every clone; where another copy was compared, an unresolved V gene accounts for under half, and the others remain unexplained. Across this sample there are 310,000 or so clones, with around 90% seen only once. The ten largest clones capture about 1.1% of the sample. Specimen: PBMCs or T cells enriched from blood (not recorded which). These receptors came from a woman between 25 and 40 years old who had recovered from COVID-19.

The chain carries TRBV6-2 or TRBV6-3 and TRBJ2-7, with D possibly being TRBD2 (5 bases). V lost 5 bases, J lost 3 bases, and 8 bases lay in between. This CDR3 comprises 12 residues. Germline V gives CDR1 MNHEY, CDR2 SVGEGT. CDR3 protein: CASSRDSYEQYF. In nucleotides, the CDR3 is TGTGCCAGCAGTCGGGATAGCTACGAGCAGTACTTC.

This rearrangement joins TRBV7-3 to TRBJ1-2; D possibly corresponds to TRBD1 (6 bases). CDR3 size: 13 residues. Germline-derived CDR1 and CDR2 are SGHTA and FQGTGA. The ends were cut back, 5 bases at V and 1 base at J, with 8 bases in the middle. CDR3 sequence reads: CASSAQGNYGYTF. The CDR3 DNA is TGTGCCAGCAGCGCACAGGGTAACTATGGCTACACCTTC.

V is TRBV30 and J is TRBJ2-5; 7 bases match TRBD1. The CDR3 length is 12 residues. Germline assignment: CDR1 GTSNPN and CDR2 SVGIG (reference sequence). V trimming: 4 bases; J trimming: 4 bases; junction bases outside the gene matches: 3. CDR3 nucleotides: TGTGCCTGGAAAGCAGGGGGAGAGACCCAGTACTTC. Translating it yields CAWKAGGETQYF. Drawing the rest from reference TRBV30 and TRBJ2-5, the complete variable domain is SQTIHQWPATLVQPVGSPLSLECTVEGTSNPNLYWYRQAAGRGLQLLFYSVGIGQISSEVPQNLSASRPQDRQFILSSKKLLLSDSGFYLCAWKAGGETQYFGPGTRLLVL.

The chain combines TRBV11-2 with TRBJ2-2; D ambiguous. The CDR3 has 13 amino acids. The germline V and J ends were trimmed by 5 bases and 6 bases, with 10 bases remaining between them. CDR1 SGHAT and CDR2 FQNNGV come from the germline V gene. The CDR3 protein is CASSISVSGELFF. CDR3 DNA sequence: TGTGCCAGCAGCATTAGTGTATCCGGGGAGCTGTTTTTT. The full variable domain, completed using reference TRBV11-2 and TRBJ2-2, is EAGVAQSPRYKIIEKRQSVAFWCNPISGHATLYWYQQILGQGPKLLIQFQNNGVVDDSQLPKDRFSAERLKGVDSTLKIQPAKLEDSAVYLCASSISVSGELFFGEGSRLTVL.

The V call is TRBV11-2, the J call TRBJ2-1; tentative D call: TRBD1 (5 bases). With 2 bases removed from V and 8 bases from J, the gap between germline ends came to 13 bases. CDR3 length equals 14 residues. Germline V gene lookup returns CDR1 SGHAT and CDR2 FQNNGV. The CDR3 DNA follows: TGTGCCAGCAGCTTATGGGGCTATATGGATGAGCAGTTCTTC. It yields the protein CASSLWGYMDEQFF.

V and J are TRBV2 and TRBJ1-3, with D unresolved. The germline V gene encodes CDR1 SNHLY and CDR2 FYNNEI. The CDR3 contains 17 residues. V lost 6 bases and J lost 2, with 20 bases in between. The CDR3 region is CASRDAGAGNAGNTIYF. In DNA form, the CDR3 reads TGTGCCAGCAGAGATGCAGGTGCCGGGAATGCTGGAAACACCATATATTTT.

The chain joins TRBV7-3 to TRBJ2-3; D ambiguous. The CDR3 has 15 amino acids. V lost 3 bases, J lost 0 bases, and 10 bases lay in between. Germline loops: CDR1 SGHTA, CDR2 FQGTGA. CDR3 DNA: TGTGCCAGCAGCTTCGCGGCTAAGAGCACAGATACGCAGTATTTT. Its protein product is CASSFAAKSTDTQYF.

For this clone: The junction shows a germline mismatch at one end, possibly a read error. The chain employs TRBV30 and TRBJ1-5; a possible D gene is TRBD1 (6 bases). This CDR3 has 14 residues. Germline CDR1 and CDR2: GTSNPN and SVGIG (reference sequence). The CDR3 sequence: CAWSQGNSNQPQHF. The CDR3 region has the DNA TGTGCATGGAGCCAGGGGAATAGCAATCAGCCCCAGCATTTT. The whole variable domain, remainder taken from reference TRBV30 and TRBJ1-5, is SQTIHQWPATLVQPVGSPLSLECTVEGTSNPNLYWYRQAAGRGLQLLFYSVGIGQISSEVPQNLSASRPQDRQFILSSKKLLLSDSGFYLCAWSQGNSNQPQHFGDGTRLSIL.

The chain carries TRBV6-2 or TRBV6-3 and TRBJ1-1; D unclear. Germline V CDR1 and CDR2: MNHEY, SVGEGT. This CDR3 is built from 13 residues. V lost 2 bases, J lost 3 bases, and 7 bases lay in between. This CDR3 reads CASSYERDTEAFF. The CDR3 DNA is TGTGCCAGCAGTTACGAGAGGGACACTGAAGCTTTCTTT.

This clone occurred once. V is TRBV30 and J is TRBJ2-2; D perhaps matches TRBD1 (7 bases). The CDR3 length is 12 residues. Trimming stripped 7 bases from V and 6 bases from J, with 12 bases between. Germline lookup yields CDR1 GTSNPN and CDR2 SVGIG (reference sequence). CDR3 sequence (DNA): TGTGCCTTTGTCAGGGGGGCCGGGGAGCTGTTTTTT. Translated: CAFVRGAGELFF.

The chain joins TRBV19 to TRBJ2-7, with 10 bases fitting TRBD2. CDR1 and CDR2 (germline): LNHDA, SQIVND (reference sequence). The CDR3 has 15 residues. Trimming cost V 5 bases and J 5 bases; bases outside gene matches: 9. As DNA, the CDR3 is TGTGCCAGTAGTCCCGCTAGCGGGAGTCTCCACGAGCAGTACTTC. It encodes CASSPASGSLHEQYF.

V and J are TRBV2 and TRBJ2-2; 8 bases are shared with TRBD2. The CDR3 is made up of 22 amino acids. In germline, CDR1 is SNHLY, CDR2 FYNNEI. V was clipped by 0 bases and J by 2 bases; unmatched bases: 20. The CDR3 bases are TGTGCCAGCAGTGAAGCGTCGACCATAGCGGGACTTGGGCTACCTAACACCGGGGAGCTGTTTTTT. It translates to CASSEASTIAGLGLPNTGELFF.

This rearrangement joins TRBV28 to TRBJ2-1; the match to TRBD2 covers 11 bases. This CDR3 region has 21 residues. Germline V CDR1 and CDR2: MDHEN, SYDVKM. Trimming cost V 6 bases and J 1 base; bases outside gene matches: 20. CDR3 region: CASRRRLRFGSGRASYNEQFF. CDR3 DNA: TGTGCCAGCAGGAGAAGGCTCCGGTTCGGTAGCGGGAGGGCGTCCTACAATGAGCAGTTCTTC.

The rearrangement joins TRBV6-5 to TRBJ2-2; the D is unclear. From germline, CDR1 is MNHEY and CDR2 SVGAGI. This CDR3 contains 13 residues. Trimming shortened V by 8 bases and J by 0 bases, and 7 bases separated the two germline ends. The CDR3 bases are TGTGCCAGCTTGTCCGCGAACACCGGGGAGCTGTTTTTT. It encodes CASLSANTGELFF.

The chain combines TRBV9 with TRBJ2-2; D may be TRBD2 (5 bases). The V end lost 1 base, the J end lost 4 bases, and 14 bases lay between the germline ends. This CDR3 has 16 amino acids. CDR1 SGDLS and CDR2 YYNGEE come from the germline V gene. CDR3 protein: CASSVLLGSGTGELFF. CDR3 in DNA: TGTGCCAGCAGCGTACTCTTGGGGAGTGGCACCGGGGAGCTGTTTTTT.

The CDR3 DNA follows: TGTGCCAGCCGGCAAGAGACCCAGTACTTC. This sequence encodes CASRQETQYF. The rearrangement uses TRBV28 and TRBJ2-5; D remains ambiguous. Germline-derived CDR1 and CDR2 are MDHEN and SYDVKM. This CDR3 has 10 residues. Between the trimmed V and J ends, which lost 8 bases and 2 bases, there was a span of 3 bases.